A single sample is the source of the 14 T cell receptor beta chains below, sequenced in a study of OX40 agonist ivuxolimab in advanced cancers. Assay: immunoSEQ multiplex PCR; the TCRdb copy retains only in-frame clones and omits some. The data hold tens of thousands of clones, with approximately 84% observed a single time. This specimen was CD4+ or CD8+ T cells sorted from blood, taken in a trial of the OX40 agonist ivuxolimab. The receptors come from an adult with an advanced solid tumor such as melanoma, head and neck, liver or kidney cancer.

This chain uses TRBV19 with TRBJ1-1, with unresolved D. V was cut by 5 bases and J by 4 bases, with 11 bases left in between. The germline gives CDR1 LNHDA, CDR2 SQIVND (reference sequence). The CDR3 length is 13 residues. Here the CDR3 DNA reads TGTGCCAGTAGTGGGTCTAGTAGCACTGAAGCTTTCTTT. This gives the protein CASSGSSSTEAFF.

The J gene is TRBJ2-3, the V gene TRBV4-2; 7 bases are a match to TRBD2. This CDR3 has 17 amino acids. Looked up from germline, CDR1 is LGHNA and CDR2 is YNFKEQ. The V segment lost 3 bases and the J segment 0 bases; nucleotides outside the gene matches: 9. This CDR3 is CASSQSRAGLSTDTQYF. The CDR3 DNA follows: TGTGCCAGCAGCCAGAGTAGAGCGGGGTTGAGCACAGATACGCAGTATTTT.

The chain carries TRBV6-4 and TRBJ2-2; D not resolved. There are 13 residues in the CDR3. Germline values: CDR1 MRHNA, CDR2 SNTAGT. The V gene lost 3 bases and the J gene lost 7 bases, with 9 bases spanning the gap. The CDR3 DNA is TGTGCCAGCAGTGATGATGAGAGCGGGGAGCTGTTTTTT. It specifies CASSDDESGELFF.

CDR3 in amino acids: CASSPEGYQETQYF. The CDR3 nucleotides are TGTGCCAGCAGCCCCGAGGGGTACCAAGAGACCCAGTACTTC. This chain uses TRBV9 with TRBJ2-5, with D perhaps being TRBD1 or TRBD2 (5 bases each). V lost 4 bases and J 0 bases, leaving 10 bases between the germline ends. Germline loops: CDR1 SGDLS, CDR2 YYNGEE. There are 14 residues in the CDR3.

The DNA for the CDR3 is TGTGCCAGCAGTTTATTGGGGGGCTGGAGCAATCAGCCCCAGCATTTT. It is translated as CASSLLGGWSNQPQHF. The chain has TRBV28 and TRBJ1-5; the D gene is possibly TRBD1 (6 bases). Germline V lookup: CDR1 MDHEN, CDR2 SYDVKM. V was clipped by 1 base and J by 1 base, with 11 bases between them. The CDR3 runs 16 residues.

The chain carries TRBV4-3 and TRBJ1-5; D remains unclear. CDR1 and CDR2 (germline): LGHNA, YSLEER. The CDR3 extends over 15 amino acids. With 2 bases removed from V and 3 bases from J, the gap between germline ends came to 11 bases. The CDR3 region is CASSQWKGDNQPQHF. CDR3 nucleotide sequence: TGCGCCAGCAGCCAATGGAAAGGAGACAATCAGCCCCAGCATTTT.

This clone has only one observation. The chain has TRBV7-8 and TRBJ2-7; a possible D gene is TRBD2 (6 bases). This CDR3 is 13 amino acids long. Germline V lookup: CDR1 SGHVS, CDR2 FQNEAQ. V lost 0 bases and J lost 3, with 6 bases in between. The CDR3 sequence: CASSLAGGYEQYF. DNA for the CDR3: TGTGCCAGCAGCTTAGCGGGGGGCTACGAGCAGTACTTC.

The chain has TRBV6-5 and TRBJ1-2; 8 nucleotides line up with TRBD1. The junction had 10 bases not matched to a gene; V was cut back by 3 bases and J by 4 bases. The CDR3 totals 16 residues. CDR1 MNHEY and CDR2 SVGAGI come from the germline V gene. The chain's CDR3 is CASSYYDRGGLYGYTF. The CDR3 DNA reads as TGTGCCAGCAGTTATTACGACAGGGGTGGCCTCTATGGCTACACCTTC.

The chain links TRBV7-3 to TRBJ2-7; 8 nucleotides match TRBD1. Trimming at V came to 3 bases and at J to 3 bases, leaving 10 bases not matched to a gene. Looked up from germline, CDR1 is SGHTA and CDR2 is FQGTGA. This CDR3 region has 16 residues. The CDR3 DNA reads TGTGCCAGCAGCTTGACCCCGACAGGGGTCAGCTACGAGCAGTACTTC. It encodes CASSLTPTGVSYEQYF.

Notes on this clone: One junction end does not reproduce the germline sequence, and a read error may be involved. The V call is TRBV6-5, the J call TRBJ1-2; D may be TRBD1 (6 bases). This CDR3 is built from 12 residues. Germline V CDR1 and CDR2: MNHEY, SVGAGI. The CDR3 bases are TGTGCCAGTAGTTCGGGGGCCTATGGCTACACCTTC. Translating it yields CASSSGAYGYTF.

The chain is built from TRBV7-2 and TRBJ1-2; D is undetermined. The CDR3 is 16 residues long. V lost 5 bases, J lost 0 bases, and 16 bases lay in between. Germline V lookup: CDR1 SGHTA, CDR2 FQGNSA. This chain's CDR3 is CASSSMIGGSNYGYTF. The CDR3 DNA reads as TGTGCCAGCAGCAGCATGATTGGAGGATCTAACTATGGCTACACCTTC.

This rearrangement joins TRBV6-5 to TRBJ2-4; tentative D call: TRBD2 (6 bases). This CDR3 contains 16 residues. V gave up 0 bases and J gave up 0 bases, with 9 bases separating them. Germline V gives CDR1 MNHEY, CDR2 SVGAGI. The CDR3 is CASSYSLALAKNIQYF. The DNA of the CDR3 is TGTGCCAGCAGTTACTCCCTAGCGCTAGCCAAAAACATTCAGTACTTC.

The chain joins TRBV15 to TRBJ1-5, with 9 bases fitting TRBD1. V shed 3 bases, J shed 7 bases, and the junction held 10 bases outside the gene matches. Germline values: CDR1 LNHNV, CDR2 YYDKDF (reference sequence). CDR3 size: 16 residues. In DNA form, the CDR3 reads TGTGCCACCAGCAGCGAACAGGGGGCAGTTGGACAGCCCCAGCATTTT. Its translation is CATSSEQGAVGQPQHF.

The V gene is TRBV4-2, the J gene TRBJ1-3; a weak D match, TRBD1 (6 bases). This CDR3 spans 19 amino acids. Trimming removed 0 bases at V and 2 bases at J, with 20 bases between. Germline CDR1 is LGHNA and CDR2 is YNFKEQ. The CDR3 DNA reads as TGTGCCAGCAGCCAAGAGCCTCATGATGGACAGTCGCCTGGAAACACCATATATTTT. Its translation: CASSQEPHDGQSPGNTIYF.